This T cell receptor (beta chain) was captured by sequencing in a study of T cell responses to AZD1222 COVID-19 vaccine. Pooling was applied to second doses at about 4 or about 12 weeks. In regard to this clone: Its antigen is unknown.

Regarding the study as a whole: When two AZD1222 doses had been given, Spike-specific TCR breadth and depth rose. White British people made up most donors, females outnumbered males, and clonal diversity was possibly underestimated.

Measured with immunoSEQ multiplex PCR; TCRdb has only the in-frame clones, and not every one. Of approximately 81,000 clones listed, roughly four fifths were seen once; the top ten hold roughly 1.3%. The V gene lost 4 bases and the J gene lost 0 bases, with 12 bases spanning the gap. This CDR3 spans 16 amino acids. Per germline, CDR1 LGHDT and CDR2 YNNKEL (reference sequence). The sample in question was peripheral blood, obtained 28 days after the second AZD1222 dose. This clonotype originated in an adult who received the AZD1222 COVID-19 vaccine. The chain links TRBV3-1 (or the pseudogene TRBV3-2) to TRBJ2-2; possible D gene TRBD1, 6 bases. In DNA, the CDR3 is TGTGCCAGCAGCCTACGGACAGCGTCGAACACCGGGGAGCTGTTTTTT. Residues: CASSLRTASNTGELFF.